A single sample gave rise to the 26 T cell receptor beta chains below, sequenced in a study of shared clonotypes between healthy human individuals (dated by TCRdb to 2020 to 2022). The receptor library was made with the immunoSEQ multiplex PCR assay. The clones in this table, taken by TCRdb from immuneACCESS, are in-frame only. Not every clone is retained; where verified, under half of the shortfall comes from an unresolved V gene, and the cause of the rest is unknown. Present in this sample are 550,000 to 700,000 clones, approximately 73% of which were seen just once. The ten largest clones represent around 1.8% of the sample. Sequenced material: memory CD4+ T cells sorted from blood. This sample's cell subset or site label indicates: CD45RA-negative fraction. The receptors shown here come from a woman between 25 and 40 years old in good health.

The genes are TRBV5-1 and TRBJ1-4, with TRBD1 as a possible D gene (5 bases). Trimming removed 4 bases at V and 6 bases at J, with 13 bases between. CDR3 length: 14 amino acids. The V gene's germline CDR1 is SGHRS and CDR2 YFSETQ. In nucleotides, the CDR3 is TGCGCCAGCAGCCCCGGGGACCGCGATGAAAAACTGTTTTTT. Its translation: CASSPGDRDEKLFF. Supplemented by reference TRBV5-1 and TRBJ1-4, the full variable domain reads KAGVTQTPRYLIKTRGQQVTLSCSPISGHRSVSWYQQTPGQGLQFLFEYFSETQRNKGNFPGRFSGRQFSNSRSEMNVSTLELGDSALYLCASSPGDRDEKLFFGSGTQLSVL.

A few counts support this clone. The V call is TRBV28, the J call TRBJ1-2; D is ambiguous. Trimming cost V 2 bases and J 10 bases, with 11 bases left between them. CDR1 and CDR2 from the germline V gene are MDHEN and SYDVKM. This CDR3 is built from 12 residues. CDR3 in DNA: TGTGCCAGCAGTTTACAGGTTCGGGACTACACCTTC. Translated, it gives CASSLQVRDYTF.

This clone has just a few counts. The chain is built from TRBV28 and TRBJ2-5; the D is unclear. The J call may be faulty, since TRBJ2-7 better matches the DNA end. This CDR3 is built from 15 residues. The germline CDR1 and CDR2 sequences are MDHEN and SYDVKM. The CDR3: CASNRLHTFPYEQYF. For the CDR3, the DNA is TGTGCCAGCAATCGCTTACACACCTTCCCCTACGAGCAGTACTTC.

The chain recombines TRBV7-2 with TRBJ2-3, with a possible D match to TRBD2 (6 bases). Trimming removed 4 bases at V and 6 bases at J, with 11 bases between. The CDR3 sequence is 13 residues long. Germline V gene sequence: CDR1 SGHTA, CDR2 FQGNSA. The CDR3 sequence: CASSWDSSDTQYF. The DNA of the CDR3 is TGTGCCAGCAGCTGGGACTCCTCGGATACGCAGTATTTT.

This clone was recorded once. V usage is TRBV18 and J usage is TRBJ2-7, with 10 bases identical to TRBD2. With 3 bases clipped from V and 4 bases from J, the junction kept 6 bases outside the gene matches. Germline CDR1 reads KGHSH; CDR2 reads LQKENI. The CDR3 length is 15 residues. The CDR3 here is CASSPLTSGMYEQYF. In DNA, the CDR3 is TGTGCCAGCTCACCTCTCACTAGCGGGATGTACGAGCAGTACTTC.

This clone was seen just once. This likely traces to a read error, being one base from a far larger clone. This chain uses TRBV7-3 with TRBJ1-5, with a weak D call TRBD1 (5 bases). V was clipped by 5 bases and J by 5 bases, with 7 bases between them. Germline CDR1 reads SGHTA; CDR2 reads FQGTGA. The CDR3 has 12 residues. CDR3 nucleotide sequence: TGTGCCAGCAGCCTCAGGGATCAGCCCCAGCATTTT. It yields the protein CASSLRDQPQHF.

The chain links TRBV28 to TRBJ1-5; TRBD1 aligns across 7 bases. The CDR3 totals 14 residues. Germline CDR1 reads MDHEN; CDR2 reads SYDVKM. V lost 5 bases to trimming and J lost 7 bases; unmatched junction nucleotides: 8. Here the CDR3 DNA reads TGTGCCAGCAGTCCCAGGACAGGCTTACAGCCCCAGCATTTT. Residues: CASSPRTGLQPQHF.

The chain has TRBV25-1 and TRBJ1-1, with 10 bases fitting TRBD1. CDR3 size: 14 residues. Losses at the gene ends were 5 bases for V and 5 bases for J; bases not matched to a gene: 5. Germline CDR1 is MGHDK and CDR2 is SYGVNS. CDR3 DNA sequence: TGTGCCAGCAGTCCGGGGACAGGGGAAACTGAAGCTTTCTTT. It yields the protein CASSPGTGETEAFF.

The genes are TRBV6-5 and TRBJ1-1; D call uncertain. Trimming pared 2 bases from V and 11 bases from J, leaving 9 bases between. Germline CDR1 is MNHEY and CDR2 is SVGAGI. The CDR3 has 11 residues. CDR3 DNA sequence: TGTGCCAGCAGTTACGGTCTCACGGCTTTCTTT. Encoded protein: CASSYGLTAFF.

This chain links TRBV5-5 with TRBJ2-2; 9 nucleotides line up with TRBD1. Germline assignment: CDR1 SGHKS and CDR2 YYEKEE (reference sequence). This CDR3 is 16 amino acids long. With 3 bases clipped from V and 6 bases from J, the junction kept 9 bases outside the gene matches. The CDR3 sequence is CASSSDRDRVAGELFF. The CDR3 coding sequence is TGTGCCAGCAGCTCGGACCGGGACAGGGTAGCCGGGGAGCTGTTTTTT.

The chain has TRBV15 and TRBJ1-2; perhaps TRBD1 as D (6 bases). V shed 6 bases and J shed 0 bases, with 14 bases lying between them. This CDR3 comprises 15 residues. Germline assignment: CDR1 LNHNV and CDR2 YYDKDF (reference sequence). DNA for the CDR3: TGTGCCACCAGTCCGAAACGGGACACTAACTATGGCTACACCTTC. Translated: CATSPKRDTNYGYTF.

CDR3 in DNA: TGTGCCAGCACCCGGGACAGGGTGTCACCCCTCCACTTT. Its translation: CASTRDRVSPLHF. J is TRBJ1-6 and V is TRBV19, with 9 bases lining up with TRBD1. The CDR3 is made up of 13 amino acids. Germline V lookup: CDR1 LNHDA, CDR2 SQIVND (reference sequence). Germline trimming cut 9 bases from V and 10 bases from J; bases unmatched to any gene: 7.

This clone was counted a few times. CDR3 loop: CASETLGPPPNEQFF. The CDR3 nucleotides are TGTGCCAGCGAGACCTTAGGGCCTCCACCCAATGAGCAGTTCTTC. The J gene is TRBJ2-1, the V gene TRBV6-5; D is unclear. Germline V CDR1 and CDR2: MNHEY, SVGAGI. This CDR3 is built from 15 residues. Trimming took off 8 bases at V and 6 bases at J, with 20 bases between the two ends.

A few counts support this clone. In DNA, the CDR3 is TGTGCCAGCAGTTCAAGGGGTCAGCGAGCAACCGGTGGCTACACCTTC. Its translation: CASSSRGQRATGGYTF. V is TRBV27 and J is TRBJ1-2; tentative D call: TRBD1 (5 bases). Germline loops: CDR1 MNHEY, CDR2 SMNVEV (reference sequence). This CDR3 region has 16 residues. Between the trimmed V and J ends, which lost 4 bases and 7 bases, there was a span of 22 bases.

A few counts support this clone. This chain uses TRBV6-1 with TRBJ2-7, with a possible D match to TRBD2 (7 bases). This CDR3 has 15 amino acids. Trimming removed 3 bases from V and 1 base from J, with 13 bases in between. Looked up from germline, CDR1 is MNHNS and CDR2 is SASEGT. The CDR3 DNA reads TGTGCCAGCAGTGACTCAGAGGGGGGGTCCTACGAGCAGTACTTC. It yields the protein CASSDSEGGSYEQYF.

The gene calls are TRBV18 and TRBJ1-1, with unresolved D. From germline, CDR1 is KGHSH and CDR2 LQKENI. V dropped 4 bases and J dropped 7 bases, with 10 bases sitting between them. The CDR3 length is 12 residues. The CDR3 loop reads CASSQSANEAFF. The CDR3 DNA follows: TGTGCCAGCTCACAGTCGGCGAATGAAGCTTTCTTT. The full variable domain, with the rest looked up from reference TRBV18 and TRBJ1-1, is NAGVMQNPRHLVRRRGQEARLRCSPMKGHSHVYWYRQLPEEGLKFMVYLQKENIIDESGMPKERFSAEFPKEGPSILRIQQVVRGDSAAYFCASSQSANEAFFGQGTRLTVV.

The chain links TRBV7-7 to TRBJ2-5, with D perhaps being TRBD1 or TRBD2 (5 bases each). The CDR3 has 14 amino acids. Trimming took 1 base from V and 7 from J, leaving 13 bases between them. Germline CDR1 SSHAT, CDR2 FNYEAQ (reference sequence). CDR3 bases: TGTGCCAGCAGCTTAGAAGGGACGAGCCGGACCCAGTACTTC. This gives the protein CASSLEGTSRTQYF. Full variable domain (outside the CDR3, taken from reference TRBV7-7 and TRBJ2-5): GAGVSQSPRYKVTKRGQDVTLRCDPISSHATLYWYQQALGQGPEFLTYFNYEAQPDKSGLPSDRFSAERPEGSISTLTIQRTEQRDSAMYRCASSLEGTSRTQYFGPGTRLLVL.

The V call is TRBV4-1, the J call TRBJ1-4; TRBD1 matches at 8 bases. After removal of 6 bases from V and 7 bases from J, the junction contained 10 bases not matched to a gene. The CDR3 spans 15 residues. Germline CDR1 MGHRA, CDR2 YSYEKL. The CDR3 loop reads CASSPQGARVEKLFF. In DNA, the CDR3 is TGCGCCAGCAGTCCGCAGGGGGCGAGGGTTGAAAAACTGTTTTTT.

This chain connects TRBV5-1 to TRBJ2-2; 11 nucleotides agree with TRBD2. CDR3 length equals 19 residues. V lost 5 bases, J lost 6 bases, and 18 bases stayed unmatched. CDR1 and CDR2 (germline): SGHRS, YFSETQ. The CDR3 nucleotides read TGCGCCAGCAGGCTTGGTGTGGGACTAGCGGTCCCAGCCTCCGGGGAGCTGTTTTTT. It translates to CASRLGVGLAVPASGELFF.

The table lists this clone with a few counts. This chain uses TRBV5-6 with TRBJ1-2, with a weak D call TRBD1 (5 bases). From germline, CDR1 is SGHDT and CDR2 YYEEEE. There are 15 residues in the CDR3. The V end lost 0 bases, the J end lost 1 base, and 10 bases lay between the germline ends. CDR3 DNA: TGTGCCAGCAGCTTGGTGGCACAGGTTAACTATGGCTACACCTTC. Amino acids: CASSLVAQVNYGYTF. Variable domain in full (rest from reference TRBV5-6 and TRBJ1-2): DAGVTQSPTHLIKTRGQQVTLRCSPKSGHDTVSWYQQALGQGPQFIFQYYEEEERQRGNFPDRFSGHQFPNYSSELNVNALLLGDSALYLCASSLVAQVNYGYTFGSGTRLTVV.

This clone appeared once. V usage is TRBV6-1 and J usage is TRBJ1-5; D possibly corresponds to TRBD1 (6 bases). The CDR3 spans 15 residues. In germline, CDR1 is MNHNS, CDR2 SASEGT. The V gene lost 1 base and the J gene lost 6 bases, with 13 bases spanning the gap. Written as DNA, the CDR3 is TGTGCCAGCAGTGAAGTCACAGGGATTTCTCAGCCCCAGCATTTT. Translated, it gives CASSEVTGISQPQHF.

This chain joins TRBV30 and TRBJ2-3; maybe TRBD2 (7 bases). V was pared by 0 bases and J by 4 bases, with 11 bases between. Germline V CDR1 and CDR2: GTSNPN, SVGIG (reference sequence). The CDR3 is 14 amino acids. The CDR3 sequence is CAWSVKGGPDTQYF. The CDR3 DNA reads TGTGCCTGGAGTGTAAAGGGGGGGCCAGATACGCAGTATTTT.

The DNA for the CDR3 is TGCAGCGTTAGGTTTCGGGGAGGGGACACTGAAGCTTTCTTT. Its protein product is CSVRFRGGDTEAFF. The V and J genes are TRBV29-1 and TRBJ1-1; D may be TRBD1 (5 bases). The ends were cut back, 5 bases at V and 3 bases at J, with 16 bases in the middle. Germline V gene data show CDR1 as SQVTM and CDR2 as ANQGSEA. The CDR3 is 14 residues long.

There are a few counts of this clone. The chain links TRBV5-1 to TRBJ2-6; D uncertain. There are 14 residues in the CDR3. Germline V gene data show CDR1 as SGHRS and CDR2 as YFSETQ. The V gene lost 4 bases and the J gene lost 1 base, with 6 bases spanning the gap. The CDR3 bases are TGCGCCAGCAGCACATTATCTGGGGCCAACGTCCTGACTTTC. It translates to CASSTLSGANVLTF.

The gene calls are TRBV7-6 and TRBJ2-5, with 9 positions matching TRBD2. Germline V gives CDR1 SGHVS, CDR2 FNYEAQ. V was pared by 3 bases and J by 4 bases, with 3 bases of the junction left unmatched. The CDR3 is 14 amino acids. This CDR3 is CASSFYSGRETQYF. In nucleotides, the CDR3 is TGTGCCAGCAGCTTTTATAGCGGGAGAGAGACCCAGTACTTC.

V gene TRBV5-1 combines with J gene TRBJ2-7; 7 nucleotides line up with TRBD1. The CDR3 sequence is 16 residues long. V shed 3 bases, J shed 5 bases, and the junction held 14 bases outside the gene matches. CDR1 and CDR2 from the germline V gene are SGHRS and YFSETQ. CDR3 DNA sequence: TGCGCCAGCAGCTCCGCCCCGACAGGGAATTTGAACGAGCAGTACTTC. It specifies CASSSAPTGNLNEQYF.